Sequencing of this T cell receptor (beta chain) was carried out in a study of T cells expressing NK-cell markers. As for the study in general: Cells sorted as CD3+CD56+NKG2C+, CD3+CD56+NKG2C- and CD3+CD56-NKG2C+ T cells supplied the TCR beta repertoires.

TCRdb re-analyzed the 5' RACE reads; it lists each CDR3 protein once, without DNA. This table holds some 340,000 distinct CDR3 sequences. As to this clonotype: The antigen is unknown.

Germline lookup yields CDR1 SEHNR and CDR2 FQNEAQ (reference sequence). This CDR3 region has 17 residues. Overall study findings and caveats: Clarity on HCMV specificity was lacking for the expanded NKG2C+ T cell clones. Dominant NKG2C+ clonotypes accounted for roughly 1.0-8% of CD8+ T cells in a handful of donors. Researchers report these clonotypes also headed the CD3+CD56-NKG2C+ fraction in several donors.

The sequence came from a man aged 18-75 years in good health. The V call is TRBV7-9, the J call TRBJ2-2; TCRdb indicates TRBD2, and absent DNA this call remains unverified. The sequencing input was blood T cells: a sorted CD56 or NKG2C T cell subset, CD4+ or CD8+ T cells, or bulk PBMC T cells (not recorded which). CDR3 amino acids: CASSWGEQGYSTGELFF.